Listed here is a single T cell receptor (beta chain). Its antigen is currently unknown. Alongside a J-beta primer mix, a sample-barcoded 5' primer served in a second PCR lasting about 7 to 11 cycles. TCRdb reprocessed the 5' RACE reads with MiXCR, giving one entry per CDR3 protein. The table records about 720,000 distinct CDR3 sequences, just under 25% of them present only once. The data derive from a study of blood T cells in healthy people across ages. The V gene's germline CDR1 is SQVTM and CDR2 ANQGSEA. The CDR3 consists of 15 residues. Whole-study findings and limits: The unknown donor CMV status may have confounded expanded clonotype changes. Diversity of TCR beta per million T cells declined in a roughly linear way with age.

This sample also appeared in a second study, on T cells of mothers and their children. In that study: Per mother, over 10 million TCR beta CDR3 reads were obtained; per child, roughly 2.9 million.

The source is a boy between 5 and 17 years old in good health. Sequences were obtained from blood. The genes are TRBV29-1 and TRBJ2-5; TRBD2 matches at 7 bases. The J call could be wrong; TRBJ2-1 is a better fit for the DNA end. The CDR3 nucleotides read TGCAGCGTTGGGCCCCGCTGGCGGGAGCTGCATGAGCAGTTCTTC. Translation gives CSVGPRWRELHEQFF.